The 19 T cell receptor beta chains in this list originate from one sample, sequenced in a study of PD-L1 blockade in urothelial cancer. Here immunoSEQ multiplex PCR was the method, and the copy in TCRdb shows in-frame clones only, minus some. The data show around 120,000 clones, about 85% seen once. This specimen was PBMCs, taken around atezolizumab (anti-PD-L1) treatment. These receptors were obtained from a man between 50 and 59 years old with urothelial cancer.

In this sample, this clone turned up once. The gene calls are TRBV7-8 and TRBJ2-3, with 8 bases that match TRBD2. Germline V lookup: CDR1 SGHVS, CDR2 FQNEAQ. V lost 0 bases to trimming and J lost 0 bases; unmatched junction nucleotides: 5. CDR3 length equals 17 residues. CDR3 sequence (DNA): TGTGCCAGCAGCTTAGCGCGGGCTAGCGGGAGCACAGATACGCAGTATTTT. Translation: CASSLARASGSTDTQYF. Supplemented by reference TRBV7-8 and TRBJ2-3, the full variable domain reads GAGVSQSPRYKVAKRGQDVALRCDPISGHVSLFWYQQALGQGPEFLTYFQNEAQLDKSGLPSDRFFAERPEGSVSTLKIQRTQQEDSAVYLCASSLARASGSTDTQYFGPGTRLTVL.

The gene calls are TRBV27 and TRBJ2-3, with 14 bases matching TRBD2. V shed 6 bases and J 5 bases; nucleotides not matched to a gene: 7. The CDR3 totals 16 residues. CDR1 is MNHEY, CDR2 SMNVEV, per germline (reference sequence). DNA of the CDR3: TGTGCCAGCAGAAAGACGGGACTAGCGGGAGTAGATACGCAGTATTTT. It translates to CASRKTGLAGVDTQYF.

The chain carries TRBV28 and TRBJ1-5; the match to TRBD1 covers 9 bases. The CDR3 is made up of 17 amino acids. With 8 bases clipped from V and 0 bases from J, the junction kept 11 bases outside the gene matches. Germline CDR1 reads MDHEN; CDR2 reads SYDVKM. The DNA for the CDR3 is TGTGCCAGCCCCCCACGAGGACAGGGGAATAGCAATCAGCCCCAGCATTTT. Translating gives CASPPRGQGNSNQPQHF.

The chain couples TRBV27 to TRBJ2-5; D unresolved. The germline gives CDR1 MNHEY, CDR2 SMNVEV (reference sequence). V lost 2 bases and J lost 1, with 11 bases in between. The CDR3 length is 15 residues. The chain's CDR3 is CASSLGPRPQETQYF. The DNA for the CDR3 is TGTGCCAGCAGTTTAGGTCCCAGGCCCCAAGAGACCCAGTACTTC.

This clone has just one count. The gene calls are TRBV11-1 and TRBJ1-2, with D perhaps matching TRBD1 (5 bases). This CDR3 comprises 13 residues. CDR1 is SGHAT, CDR2 FQDESV, per germline (reference sequence). V lost 5 bases to trimming and J lost 4 bases, with 11 bases between them. The CDR3 region is CASSLQGGYGYTF. CDR3 nucleotides: TGTGCCAGCAGCCTCCAGGGTGGCTATGGCTACACCTTC.

The chain couples TRBV14 to TRBJ2-1, with 10 bases fitting TRBD2. Losses at the gene ends were 6 bases for V and 4 bases for J; bases not matched to a gene: 9. The CDR3 is made up of 16 amino acids. Germline CDR1 is SGHDN and CDR2 is FVKESK. This CDR3 reads CASRRTGTSAYNEQFF. The CDR3 coding sequence is TGTGCCAGCAGGCGTACCGGGACTAGCGCTTACAATGAGCAGTTCTTC.

The chain links TRBV2 to TRBJ2-1, with 9 bases that match TRBD2. The CDR3 has 15 residues. V lost 5 bases and J lost 8; bases outside the gene matches: 10. Germline CDR1 SNHLY, CDR2 FYNNEI. The CDR3 DNA is TGTGCCAGCAGTTCCCAGCGGACTAGCGTCGATGAGCAGTTCTTC. Its protein is CASSSQRTSVDEQFF.

The CDR3 sequence is CASSHGLAGVSDTQYF. For the CDR3, the DNA is TGTGCCAGCTCACATGGACTAGCGGGAGTTTCTGATACGCAGTATTTT. This chain links TRBV18 with TRBJ2-3, with 13 bases that match TRBD2. The CDR3 length is 16 residues. V lost 4 bases to trimming and J lost 6 bases; unmatched junction nucleotides: 7. The germline V gene encodes CDR1 KGHSH and CDR2 LQKENI.

CDR3 in DNA: TGTGCCATCAGTGAGTCGATTGCGGATTTGCAGTACTTC. Its protein product is CAISESIADLQYF. The V gene is TRBV10-3, the J gene TRBJ2-7; D gene ambiguous. V was cut by 0 bases and J by 9 bases, with 12 bases left in between. The CDR3 runs to 13 residues. The germline V gene has CDR1 ENHRY and CDR2 SYGVKD.

The V and J genes are TRBV11-2 and TRBJ1-5, with 7 positions matching TRBD1. Germline V CDR1 and CDR2: SGHAT, FQNNGV. The CDR3 is 14 residues long. The V segment lost 2 bases and the J segment 4 bases; nucleotides outside the gene matches: 2. CDR3 sequence: CASSLNRGNQPQHF. CDR3 nucleotide sequence: TGTGCCAGCAGCTTAAACAGGGGAAATCAGCCCCAGCATTTT.

The chain is built from TRBV9 and TRBJ2-5; 11 positions match TRBD2. This CDR3 is built from 17 residues. CDR1 is SGDLS, CDR2 YYNGEE, per germline. Losses at the gene ends were 2 bases for V and 2 bases for J; bases not matched to a gene: 8. Written as DNA, the CDR3 is TGTGCCAGCAGCGTCTCCGGACTAGCGGGCCCACAAGAGACCCAGTACTTC. Amino acids: CASSVSGLAGPQETQYF.

The genes are TRBV5-6 and TRBJ2-5; 10 bases are shared with TRBD1. This CDR3 contains 16 residues. CDR1 and CDR2 from the germline V gene are SGHDT and YYEEEE. J lost 4 bases, V lost 1 base, and 7 bases had no gene match. This CDR3 is CASSLLRDRGGETQYF. For the CDR3, the DNA is TGTGCCAGCAGCTTGTTACGGGACAGGGGTGGAGAGACCCAGTACTTC.

The V gene is TRBV4-1, the J gene TRBJ1-2; no definite D call. CDR1 is MGHRA, CDR2 YSYEKL, per germline. The length of the CDR3 is 12 residues. V was trimmed by 0 bases and J by 8 bases, leaving 7 bases between them. The CDR3 sequence: CASSQDVEGYTF. CDR3 bases: TGCGCCAGCAGCCAAGATGTTGAGGGCTACACCTTC.

The rearrangement links TRBV6-5 to TRBJ2-5; the match to TRBD1 covers 10 bases. From germline, CDR1 is MNHEY and CDR2 SVGAGI. This CDR3 is built from 15 residues. Trimming took 0 bases from V and 4 from J; bases not matched to a gene: 2. CDR3 in DNA: TGTGCCAGCAGTTACTCGAGGACAGGGGGAGAGACCCAGTACTTC. This translates into CASSYSRTGGETQYF.

The chain combines TRBV4-1 with TRBJ2-7; D is possibly TRBD2 (6 bases). Per germline, CDR1 MGHRA and CDR2 YSYEKL. V was cut by 8 bases and J by 2 bases, with 22 bases left in between. The CDR3 consists of 16 residues. CDR3 sequence reads: CASGRQFSTETYEQYF. The CDR3 DNA reads TGCGCCAGCGGGAGGCAGTTCTCAACAGAGACCTACGAGCAGTACTTC.

This clone was seen more than once but under ten times. V is TRBV7-6 and J is TRBJ2-5; 8 bases map to TRBD1. In germline, CDR1 is SGHVS, CDR2 FNYEAQ. The CDR3 loop spans 14 amino acids. V was clipped by 3 bases and J by 4 bases; unmatched bases: 4. The CDR3 coding sequence is TGTGCCAGCAGCTTCGGACAGGGACGAGAGACCCAGTACTTC. It yields the protein CASSFGQGRETQYF.

The chain joins TRBV28 to TRBJ2-4; TRBD2 might be the D (5 bases). Germline assignment: CDR1 MDHEN and CDR2 SYDVKM. The CDR3 contains 11 residues. Between the trimmed V and J ends, which lost 11 bases and 8 bases, there was a span of 13 bases. In nucleotides, the CDR3 is TGTGCCGTGGGGAAGGGAGACATTCAGTACTTC. This gives the protein CAVGKGDIQYF.

The sample holds a few counts of this clone. This chain links TRBV15 with TRBJ2-1, with D tentatively TRBD2 (6 bases). Looked up from germline, CDR1 is LNHNV and CDR2 is YYDKDF (reference sequence). Trimming pared 0 bases from V and 2 bases from J, leaving 11 bases between. This CDR3 is built from 16 residues. This CDR3 reads CATSRETEGPYNEQFF. In DNA form, the CDR3 reads TGTGCCACCAGCAGAGAAACGGAGGGACCCTACAATGAGCAGTTCTTC. Looking up the rest from reference TRBV15 and TRBJ2-1 gives the full variable domain: DAMVIQNPRYQVTQFGKPVTLSCSQTLNHNVMYWYQQKSSQAPKLLFHYYDKDFNNEADTPDNFQSRRPNTSFCFLDIRSPGLGDTAMYLCATSRETEGPYNEQFFGPGTRLTVL.

This clone was recorded a few times. The CDR3 loop is CASSQDRAASYNEQFF. The CDR3 DNA sequence: TGCGCCAGCAGCCAAGATCGCGCGGCCTCCTACAATGAGCAGTTCTTC. This chain uses TRBV4-1 with TRBJ2-1, with D unresolved. This CDR3 contains 16 residues. With 0 bases removed from V and 0 bases from J, the gap between germline ends came to 9 bases. Germline CDR1 and CDR2: MGHRA and YSYEKL.